Many counts were recorded for the clone carrying this T cell receptor beta chain. This entry comes from a study of metastatic and nonmetastatic thyroid tumors. TCRdb re-clonotyped the PCR reads via MiXCR. The sample includes more than 25,000 clones, 7.4% seen only once; the top ten take roughly two fifths. All patients were untreated before thyroid surgery. There are 16 residues in the CDR3. Germline V gene lookup returns CDR1 DFQATT and CDR2 SNEGSKA (reference sequence). Trimming left V 0 bases short and J 4 bases short, with 17 bases between. The receptor was isolated from a female donor with papillary thyroid cancer or a benign thyroid nodule (not recorded which). Some clones in this sample may be carry-over from other donors' samples. The chain joins TRBV20-1 to TRBJ2-3; TRBD2 is a possible D gene (7 bases). Sequenced: blood. The chain's CDR3 is CSAREPRGALPDTQYF. Here the CDR3 DNA reads TGCAGTGCTAGAGAACCTCGGGGGGCCCTCCCAGATACGCAGTATTTT.